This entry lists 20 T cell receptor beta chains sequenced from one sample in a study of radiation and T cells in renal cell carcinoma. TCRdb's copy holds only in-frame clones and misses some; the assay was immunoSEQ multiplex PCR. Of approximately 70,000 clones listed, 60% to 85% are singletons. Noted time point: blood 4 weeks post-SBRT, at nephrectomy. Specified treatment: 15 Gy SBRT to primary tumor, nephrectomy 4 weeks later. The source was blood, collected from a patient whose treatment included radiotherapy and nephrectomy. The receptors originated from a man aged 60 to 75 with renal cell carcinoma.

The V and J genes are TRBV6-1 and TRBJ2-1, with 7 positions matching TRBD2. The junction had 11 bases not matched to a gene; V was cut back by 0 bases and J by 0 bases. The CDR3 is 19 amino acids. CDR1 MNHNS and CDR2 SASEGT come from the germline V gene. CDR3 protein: CASSEALQLLASSYNEQFF. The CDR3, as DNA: TGTGCCAGCAGTGAAGCGCTTCAGCTACTAGCGAGCTCCTACAATGAGCAGTTCTTC.

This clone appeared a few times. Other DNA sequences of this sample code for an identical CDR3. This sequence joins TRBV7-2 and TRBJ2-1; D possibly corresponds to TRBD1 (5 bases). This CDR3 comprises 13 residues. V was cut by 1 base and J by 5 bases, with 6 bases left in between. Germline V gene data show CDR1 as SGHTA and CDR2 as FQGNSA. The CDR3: CASSLGTNNEQFF. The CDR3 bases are TGTGCCAGCAGCTTAGGGACAAACAATGAGCAGTTCTTC.

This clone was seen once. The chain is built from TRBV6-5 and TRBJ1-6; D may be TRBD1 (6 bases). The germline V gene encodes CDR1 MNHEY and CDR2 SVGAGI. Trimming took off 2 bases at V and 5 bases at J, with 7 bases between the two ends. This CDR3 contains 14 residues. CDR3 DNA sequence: TGTGCCAGCAGTTACGGACAGCATAATTCACCCCTCCACTTT. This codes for CASSYGQHNSPLHF.

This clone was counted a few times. CDR3 coding DNA: TGTGCCACCAGCAGAGCCCTGAACACTGAAGCTTTCTTT. It translates to CATSRALNTEAFF. The chain uses TRBV15 and TRBJ1-1; no reliable D call. The germline CDR1 and CDR2 sequences are LNHNV and YYDKDF (reference sequence). The ends were cut back, 1 base at V and 0 bases at J, with 3 bases in the middle. There are 13 residues in the CDR3.

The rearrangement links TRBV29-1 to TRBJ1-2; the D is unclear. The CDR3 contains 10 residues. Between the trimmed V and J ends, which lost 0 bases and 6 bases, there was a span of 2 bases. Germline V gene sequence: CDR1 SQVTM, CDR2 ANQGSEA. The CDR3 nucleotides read TGCAGCGTTGAAGAGAATGGCTACACCTTC. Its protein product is CSVEENGYTF. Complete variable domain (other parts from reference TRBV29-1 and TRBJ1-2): SAVISQKPSRDICQRGTSLTIQCQVDSQVTMMFWYRQQPGQSLTLIATANQGSEATYESGFVIDKFPISRPNLTFSTLTVSNMSPEDSSIYLCSVEENGYTFGSGTRLTVV.

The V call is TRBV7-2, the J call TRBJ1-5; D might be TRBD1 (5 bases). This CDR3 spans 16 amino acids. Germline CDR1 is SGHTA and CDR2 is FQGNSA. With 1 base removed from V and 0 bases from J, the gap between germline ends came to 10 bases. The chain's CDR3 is CASSLGDGGSNQPQHF. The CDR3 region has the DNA TGTGCCAGCAGCTTAGGGGATGGGGGTAGCAATCAGCCCCAGCATTTT. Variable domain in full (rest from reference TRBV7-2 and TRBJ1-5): GAGVSQSPSNKVTEKGKDVELRCDPISGHTALYWYRQSLGQGLEFLIYFQGNSAPDKSGLPSDRFSAERTGGSVSTLTIQRTQQEDSAVYLCASSLGDGGSNQPQHFGDGTRLSIL.

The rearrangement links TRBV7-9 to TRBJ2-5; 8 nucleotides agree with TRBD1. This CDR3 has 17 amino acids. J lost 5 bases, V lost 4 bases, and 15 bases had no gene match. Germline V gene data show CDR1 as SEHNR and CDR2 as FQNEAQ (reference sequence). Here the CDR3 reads CASSSLDRGGVRETQYF. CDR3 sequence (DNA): TGTGCCAGCAGCTCTCTAGACAGGGGAGGTGTCCGGGAGACCCAGTACTTC.

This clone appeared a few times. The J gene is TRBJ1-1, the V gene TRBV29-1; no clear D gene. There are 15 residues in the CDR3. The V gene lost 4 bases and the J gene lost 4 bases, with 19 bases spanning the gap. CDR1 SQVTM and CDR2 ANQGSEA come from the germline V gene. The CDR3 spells CSVGAVLRGATEAFF. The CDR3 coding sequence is TGCAGCGTTGGGGCTGTTCTTCGGGGTGCCACTGAAGCTTTCTTT.

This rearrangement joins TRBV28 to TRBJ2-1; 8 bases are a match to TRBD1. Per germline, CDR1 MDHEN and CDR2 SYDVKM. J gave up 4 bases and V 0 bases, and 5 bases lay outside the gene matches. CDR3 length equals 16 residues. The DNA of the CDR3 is TGTGCCAGCAGTTTATGGCAGGGGGCTGGGTACAATGAGCAGTTCTTC. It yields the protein CASSLWQGAGYNEQFF.

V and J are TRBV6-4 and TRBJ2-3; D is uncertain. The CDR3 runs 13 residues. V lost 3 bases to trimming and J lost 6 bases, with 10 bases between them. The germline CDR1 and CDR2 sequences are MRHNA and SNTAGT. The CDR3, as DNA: TGTGCCAGCAGTGAGCACCCCCTGGATACGCAGTATTTT. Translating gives CASSEHPLDTQYF.

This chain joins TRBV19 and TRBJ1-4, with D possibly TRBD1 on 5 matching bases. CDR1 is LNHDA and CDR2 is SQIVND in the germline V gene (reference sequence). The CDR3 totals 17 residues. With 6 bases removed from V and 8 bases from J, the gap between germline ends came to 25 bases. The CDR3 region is CASRWTHPGRGWEKLFF. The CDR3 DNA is TGTGCCAGTAGATGGACCCACCCCGGGAGGGGCTGGGAAAAACTGTTTTTT.

Written as DNA, the CDR3 is TGTGCCTGGAGTGTACAAGGGTTTGGCTACACCTTC. Amino acid sequence: CAWSVQGFGYTF. This chain joins TRBV30 and TRBJ1-2; no firm D call. This CDR3 is 12 amino acids long. V was trimmed by 0 bases and J by 7 bases, leaving 9 bases between them. The germline V gene has CDR1 GTSNPN and CDR2 SVGIG (reference sequence).

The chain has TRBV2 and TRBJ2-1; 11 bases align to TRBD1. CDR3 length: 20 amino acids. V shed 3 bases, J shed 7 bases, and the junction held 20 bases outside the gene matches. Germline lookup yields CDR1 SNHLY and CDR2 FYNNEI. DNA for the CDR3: TGTGCCAGCAGTGAGACTCGCCGGACAGGGGGCATTCGCGGGACGAATGAGCAGTTCTTC. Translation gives CASSETRRTGGIRGTNEQFF.

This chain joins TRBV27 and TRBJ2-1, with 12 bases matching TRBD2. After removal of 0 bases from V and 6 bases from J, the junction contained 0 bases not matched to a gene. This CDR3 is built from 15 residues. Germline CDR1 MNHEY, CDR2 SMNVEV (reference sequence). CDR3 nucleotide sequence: TGTGCCAGCAGTTTATCGGGACTAGCGGGCAATGAGCAGTTCTTC. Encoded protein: CASSLSGLAGNEQFF.

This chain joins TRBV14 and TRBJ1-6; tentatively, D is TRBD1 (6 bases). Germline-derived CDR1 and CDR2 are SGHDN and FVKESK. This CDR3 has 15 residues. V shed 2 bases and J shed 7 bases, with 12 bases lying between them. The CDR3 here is CASSQLHTGNSPLHF. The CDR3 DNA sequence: TGTGCCAGCAGCCAACTTCATACAGGGAATTCACCCCTCCACTTT.

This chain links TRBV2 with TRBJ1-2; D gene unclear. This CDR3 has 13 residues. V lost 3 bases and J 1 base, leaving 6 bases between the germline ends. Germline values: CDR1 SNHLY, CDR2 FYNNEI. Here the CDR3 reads CASSDGFNYGYTF. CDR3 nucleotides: TGTGCCAGCAGTGATGGATTTAACTATGGCTACACCTTC.

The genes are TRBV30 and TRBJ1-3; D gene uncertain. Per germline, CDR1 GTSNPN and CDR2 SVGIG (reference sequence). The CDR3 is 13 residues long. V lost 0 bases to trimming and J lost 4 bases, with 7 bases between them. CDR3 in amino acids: CAWSVGNGNTIYF. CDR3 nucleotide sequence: TGTGCCTGGAGTGTGGGCAACGGAAACACCATATATTTT.

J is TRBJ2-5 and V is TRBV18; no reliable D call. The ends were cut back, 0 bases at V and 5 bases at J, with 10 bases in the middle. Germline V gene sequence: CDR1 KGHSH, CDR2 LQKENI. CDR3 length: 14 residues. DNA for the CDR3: TGTGCCAGCTCACCACCGAATAGTTTGGAGACCCAGTACTTC. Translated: CASSPPNSLETQYF.

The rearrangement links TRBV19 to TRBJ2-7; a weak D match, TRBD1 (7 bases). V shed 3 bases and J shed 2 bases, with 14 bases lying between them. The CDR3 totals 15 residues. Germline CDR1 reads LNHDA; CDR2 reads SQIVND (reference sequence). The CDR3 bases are TGTGCCAGTAGTATCTCGGCAGGGGGGACCTACGAGCAGTACTTC. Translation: CASSISAGGTYEQYF.

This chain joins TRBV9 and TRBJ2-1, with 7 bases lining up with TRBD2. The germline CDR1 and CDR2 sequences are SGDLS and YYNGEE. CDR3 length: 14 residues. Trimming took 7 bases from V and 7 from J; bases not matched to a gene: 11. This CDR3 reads CASGGGAPGNEQFF. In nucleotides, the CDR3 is TGTGCCAGCGGGGGAGGGGCCCCCGGGAATGAGCAGTTCTTC.